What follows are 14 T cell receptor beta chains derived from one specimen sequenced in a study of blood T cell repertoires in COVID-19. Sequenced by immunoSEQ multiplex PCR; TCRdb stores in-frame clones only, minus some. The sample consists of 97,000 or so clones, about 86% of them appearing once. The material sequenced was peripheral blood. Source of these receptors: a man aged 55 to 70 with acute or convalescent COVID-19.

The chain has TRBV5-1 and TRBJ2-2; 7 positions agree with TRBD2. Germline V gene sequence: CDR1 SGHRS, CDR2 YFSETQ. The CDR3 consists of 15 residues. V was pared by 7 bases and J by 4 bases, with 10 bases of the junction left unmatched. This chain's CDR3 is CASCPGGGITGELFF. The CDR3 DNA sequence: TGCGCCAGCTGTCCGGGGGGAGGTATCACCGGGGAGCTGTTTTTT.

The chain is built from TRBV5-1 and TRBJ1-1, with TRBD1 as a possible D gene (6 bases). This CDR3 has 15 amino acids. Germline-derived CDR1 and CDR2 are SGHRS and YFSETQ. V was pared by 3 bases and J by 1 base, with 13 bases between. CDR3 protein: CASSSGAVANTEAFF. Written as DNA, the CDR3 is TGCGCCAGCAGCTCAGGGGCAGTGGCGAACACTGAAGCTTTCTTT. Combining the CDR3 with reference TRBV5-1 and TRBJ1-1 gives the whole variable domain KAGVTQTPRYLIKTRGQQVTLSCSPISGHRSVSWYQQTPGQGLQFLFEYFSETQRNKGNFPGRFSGRQFSNSRSEMNVSTLELGDSALYLCASSSGAVANTEAFFGQGTRLTVV.

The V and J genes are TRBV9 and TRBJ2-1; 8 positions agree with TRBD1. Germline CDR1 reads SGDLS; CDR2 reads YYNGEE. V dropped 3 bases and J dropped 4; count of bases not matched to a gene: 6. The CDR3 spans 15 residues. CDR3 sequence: CASSENRGDYNEQFF. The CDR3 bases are TGTGCCAGCAGCGAAAACAGGGGGGATTACAATGAGCAGTTCTTC. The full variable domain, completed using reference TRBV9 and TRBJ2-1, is DSGVTQTPKHLITATGQRVTLRCSPRSGDLSVYWYQQSLDQGLQFLIQYYNGEERAKGNILERFSAQQFPDLHSELNLSSLELGDSALYFCASSENRGDYNEQFFGPGTRLTVL.

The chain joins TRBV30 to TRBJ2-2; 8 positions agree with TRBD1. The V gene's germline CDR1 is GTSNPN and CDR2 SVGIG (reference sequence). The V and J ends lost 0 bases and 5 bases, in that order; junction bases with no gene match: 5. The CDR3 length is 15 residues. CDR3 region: CAWSVRQGKTGELFF. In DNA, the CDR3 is TGTGCCTGGAGTGTAAGACAGGGGAAGACCGGGGAGCTGTTTTTT.

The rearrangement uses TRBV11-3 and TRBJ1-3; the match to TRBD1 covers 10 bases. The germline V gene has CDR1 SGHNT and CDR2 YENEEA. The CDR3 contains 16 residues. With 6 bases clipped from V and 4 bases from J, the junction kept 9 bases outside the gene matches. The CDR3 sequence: CASRRGGTGEGNTIYF. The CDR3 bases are TGTGCCAGCAGGAGAGGCGGGACAGGGGAAGGAAACACCATATATTTT.

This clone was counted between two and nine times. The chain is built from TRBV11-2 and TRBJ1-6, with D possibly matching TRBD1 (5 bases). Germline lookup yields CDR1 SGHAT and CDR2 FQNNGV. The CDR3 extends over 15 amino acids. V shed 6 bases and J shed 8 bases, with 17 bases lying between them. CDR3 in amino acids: CASRFSTKTDSPLHF. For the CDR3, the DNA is TGTGCCAGCAGATTCTCTACAAAGACAGATTCACCCCTCCACTTT.

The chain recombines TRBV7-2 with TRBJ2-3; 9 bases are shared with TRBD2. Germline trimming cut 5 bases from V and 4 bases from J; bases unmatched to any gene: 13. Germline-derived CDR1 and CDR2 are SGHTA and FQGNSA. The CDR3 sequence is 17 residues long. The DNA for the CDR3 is TGTGCCAGCAGCCCCCGATCTCGAGCGGGAGGATCAGATACGCAGTATTTT. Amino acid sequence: CASSPRSRAGGSDTQYF.

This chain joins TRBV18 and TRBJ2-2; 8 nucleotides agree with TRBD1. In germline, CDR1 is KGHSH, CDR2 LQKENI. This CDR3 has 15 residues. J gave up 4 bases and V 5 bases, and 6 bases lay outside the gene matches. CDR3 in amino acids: CASSTGTGFTGELFF. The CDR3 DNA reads TGTGCCAGCTCAACCGGGACAGGTTTCACCGGGGAGCTGTTTTTT.

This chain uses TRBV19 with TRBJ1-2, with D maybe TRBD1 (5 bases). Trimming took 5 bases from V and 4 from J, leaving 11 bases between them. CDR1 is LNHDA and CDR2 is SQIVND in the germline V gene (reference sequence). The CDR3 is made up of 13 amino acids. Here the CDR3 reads CASSDRDFYGYTF. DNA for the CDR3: TGTGCCAGTAGTGACCGGGACTTCTATGGCTACACCTTC.

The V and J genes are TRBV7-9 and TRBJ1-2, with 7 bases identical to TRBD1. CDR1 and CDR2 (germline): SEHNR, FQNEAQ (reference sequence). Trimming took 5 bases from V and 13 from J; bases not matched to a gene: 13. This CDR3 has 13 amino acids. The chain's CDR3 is CASSTGQAPRSTF. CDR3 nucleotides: TGTGCCAGCAGCACCGGACAGGCCCCAAGGAGCACCTTC.

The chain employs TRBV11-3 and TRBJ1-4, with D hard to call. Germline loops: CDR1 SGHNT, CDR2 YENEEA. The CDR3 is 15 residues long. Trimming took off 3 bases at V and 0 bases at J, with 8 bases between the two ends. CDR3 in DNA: TGTGCCAGCAGCTTTTTGGCTGCAACTAATGAAAAACTGTTTTTT. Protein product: CASSFLAATNEKLFF.

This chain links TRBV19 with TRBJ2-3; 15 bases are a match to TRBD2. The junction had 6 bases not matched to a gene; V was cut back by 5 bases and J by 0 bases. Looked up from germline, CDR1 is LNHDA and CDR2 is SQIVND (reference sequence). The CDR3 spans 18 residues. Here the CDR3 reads CASSVRTSGGASTDTQYF. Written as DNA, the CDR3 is TGTGCCAGTAGTGTTAGGACTAGCGGGGGGGCTAGCACAGATACGCAGTATTTT.

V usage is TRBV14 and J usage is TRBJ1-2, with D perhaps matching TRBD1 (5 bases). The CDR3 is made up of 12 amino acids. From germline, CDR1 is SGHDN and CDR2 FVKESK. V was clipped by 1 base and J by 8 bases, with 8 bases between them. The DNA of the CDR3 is TGTGCCAGCAGCCAAGCCCGGGGGGGCTACACCTTC. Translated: CASSQARGGYTF. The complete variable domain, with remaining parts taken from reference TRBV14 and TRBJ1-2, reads EAGVTQFPSHSVIEKGQTVTLRCDPISGHDNLYWYRRVMGKEIKFLLHFVKESKQDESGMPNNRFLAERTGGTYSTLKVQPAELEDSGVYFCASSQARGGYTFGSGTRLTVV.

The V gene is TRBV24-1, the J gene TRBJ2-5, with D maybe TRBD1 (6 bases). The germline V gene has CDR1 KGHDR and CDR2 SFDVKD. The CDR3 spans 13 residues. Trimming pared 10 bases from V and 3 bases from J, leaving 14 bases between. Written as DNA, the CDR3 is TGTGCCACACAACCGGGACACAAAGAGACCCAGTACTTC. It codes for CATQPGHKETQYF.